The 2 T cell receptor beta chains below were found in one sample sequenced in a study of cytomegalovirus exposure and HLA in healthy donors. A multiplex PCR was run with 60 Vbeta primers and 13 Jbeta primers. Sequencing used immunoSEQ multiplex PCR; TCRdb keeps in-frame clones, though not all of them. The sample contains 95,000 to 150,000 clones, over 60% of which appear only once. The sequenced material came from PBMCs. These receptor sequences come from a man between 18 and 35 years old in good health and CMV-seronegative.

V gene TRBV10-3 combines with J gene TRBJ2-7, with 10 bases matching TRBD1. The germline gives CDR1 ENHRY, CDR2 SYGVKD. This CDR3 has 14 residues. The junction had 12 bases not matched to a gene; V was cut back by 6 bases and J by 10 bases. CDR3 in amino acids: CAIRDWDRGIGQYF. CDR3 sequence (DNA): TGTGCCATCAGGGACTGGGACAGGGGAATTGGACAGTACTTC.

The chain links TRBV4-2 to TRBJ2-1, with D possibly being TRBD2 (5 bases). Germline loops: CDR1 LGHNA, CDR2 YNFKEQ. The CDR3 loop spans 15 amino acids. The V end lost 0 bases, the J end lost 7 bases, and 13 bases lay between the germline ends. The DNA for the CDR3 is TGTGCCAGCAGCCAAGACCCTAGCAGGAGGAATGAGCAGTTCTTC. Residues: CASSQDPSRRNEQFF.